Shown below are 2 T cell receptor beta chains from a single sample sequenced in a study of blood T cells in healthy people across ages. Using a J-beta primer mix together with a sample-barcoded 5' primer, a second PCR was run for about 6 to 12 cycles. TCRdb recomputed calls from the 5' RACE reads with MiXCR, one row per CDR3 protein. Seen here are over 700,000 distinct CDR3 sequences, just under 25% observed once, and the top ten hold 9% to 9.5%. These same records also appear under a second study, on T cells of mothers and their children.

The sample comprised blood. Receptors originate from a boy between 10 and 17 years old in good health.

A few counts support this clonotype. The rearrangement joins TRBV7-2 to TRBJ2-1, with 8 bases that match TRBD2. CDR3 length: 15 residues. Germline V gene lookup returns CDR1 SGHTA and CDR2 FQGNSA. J lost 4 bases, V lost 4 bases, and 6 bases had no gene match. CDR3 sequence (DNA): TGTGCCAGCAGCTCTTTCTCTAGCGGGTACAATGAGCAGTTCTTC. Translated: CASSSFSSGYNEQFF.

V gene TRBV7-9 combines with J gene TRBJ1-1; D not certain. The CDR3 contains 11 residues. CDR1 and CDR2 (germline): SEHNR, FQNEAQ (reference sequence). The CDR3 region is CAIGENTEAFF. The CDR3 region has the DNA TGTGCGATCGGGGAGAACACTGAAGCTTTCTTT.